Shown below are 7 T cell receptor beta chains from a single sample sequenced in a study of radiotherapy plus CTLA-4 blockade in lung cancer (dated by TCRdb to between 2017 and 2018). Library preparation used the immunoSEQ multiplex PCR assay. What TCRdb holds here is the immuneACCESS table cut down to in-frame rearrangements. Part of the clones is not present; checked against another copy, under half of the missing clones reflect an unresolved V gene, and the others are unexplained. The sample table contains about 100,000 clones; only one count was recorded for around 82% of them. Jointly, the top ten make up 0.65% to 0.9% of the sample. The sample consisted of peripheral blood, taken from a patient treated with radiotherapy plus ipilimumab. The receptor source for this set is a human donor with non-small cell lung cancer who had stable disease on radiotherapy plus ipilimumab.

This clone has just one count. The V and J genes are TRBV6-6 and TRBJ1-6; D perhaps matches TRBD1 (6 bases). Germline V lookup: CDR1 MNHNY, CDR2 SVGAGI (reference sequence). CDR3 length: 16 amino acids. Trimming left V 6 bases short and J 10 bases short, with 22 bases between. CDR3 in DNA: TGTGCCAGCAGGAAGGGGGATTTCGGTCTTAACTCACCCCTCCACTTT. It translates to CASRKGDFGLNSPLHF.

The chain has TRBV14 and TRBJ2-7; TRBD2 matches at 8 bases. The trim removed 2 bases at V and 2 bases at J, leaving 8 bases unmatched. CDR1 and CDR2 from the germline V gene are SGHDN and FVKESK. The CDR3 has 16 amino acids. The CDR3 spells CASSQKAGERAYEQYF. The CDR3 DNA reads TGTGCCAGCAGCCAAAAAGCGGGAGAACGGGCCTACGAGCAGTACTTC.

This clone was picked up one time. The chain combines TRBV19 with TRBJ1-1, with TRBD1 as a possible D gene (6 bases). Germline V gene lookup returns CDR1 LNHDA and CDR2 SQIVND (reference sequence). The CDR3 has 15 amino acids. Trimming removed 5 bases at V and 7 bases at J, with 20 bases between. The CDR3 region is CASSSLPGQDNEAFF. The CDR3 region has the DNA TGTGCCAGTAGTTCTCTCCCGGGACAAGACAATGAAGCTTTCTTT.

Notes on this clone: At the DNA level, this CDR3 is encoded by other sequences in the same sample as well. The V gene is TRBV5-1, the J gene TRBJ2-2, with D possibly being TRBD2 (5 bases). The CDR3 runs 15 residues. V was shortened by 0 bases and J by 4 bases, with 10 bases between the two germline ends. Germline lookup yields CDR1 SGHRS and CDR2 YFSETQ. The DNA for the CDR3 is TGCGCCAGCAGCTTGGCCCGGGGTGGCACCGGGGAGCTGTTTTTT. It yields the protein CASSLARGGTGELFF. Using reference TRBV5-1 and TRBJ2-2 for the parts outside the CDR3, the full variable domain is KAGVTQTPRYLIKTRGQQVTLSCSPISGHRSVSWYQQTPGQGLQFLFEYFSETQRNKGNFPGRFSGRQFSNSRSEMNVSTLELGDSALYLCASSLARGGTGELFFGEGSRLTVL.

The V call is TRBV27, the J call TRBJ2-3, with D uncertain. The CDR3 spans 12 residues. V was shortened by 6 bases and J by 6 bases, with 10 bases between the two germline ends. The V gene's germline CDR1 is MNHEY and CDR2 SMNVEV (reference sequence). CDR3 protein: CASSPNPDTQYF. The CDR3 DNA is TGTGCCAGCAGCCCCAACCCCGATACGCAGTATTTT.

The rearrangement joins TRBV6-1 to TRBJ1-6; D ambiguous. Deletions cut 6 bases from V and 1 base from J, with 10 bases between. Germline V gene sequence: CDR1 MNHNS, CDR2 SASEGT. The CDR3 spans 15 residues. CDR3 residues: CASREGGSYNSPLHF. The CDR3 region has the DNA TGTGCCAGCAGAGAGGGCGGGTCCTATAATTCACCCCTCCACTTT.

This chain connects TRBV28 to TRBJ2-7, with D possibly matching TRBD2 (6 bases). CDR1 is MDHEN, CDR2 SYDVKM, per germline. This CDR3 spans 15 amino acids. Trimming stripped 6 bases from V and 2 bases from J, with 17 bases between. This chain's CDR3 is CASSPHRGKTYEQYF. In nucleotides, the CDR3 is TGTGCCAGCAGCCCCCATCGGGGGAAGACCTACGAGCAGTACTTC.